The 26 T cell receptor beta chains below all came from one sample that was sequenced in a study of blood T cell repertoires in COVID-19. Assay used: immunoSEQ multiplex PCR; TCRdb lists only in-frame clones, some missing. The sample has around 310,000 clones, 85% to 90% seen once; the top ten hold 0.8% to 1.3%. Sequenced input: peripheral blood. The receptors derive from a woman in her thirties or forties with COVID-19, enrolled during active disease.

As to this clone: The sample holds other DNA sequences that translate to the same CDR3. The chain has TRBV5-1 and TRBJ2-3; 11 nucleotides align to TRBD2. The CDR3 sequence is 16 residues long. Germline trimming cut 0 bases from V and 3 bases from J; bases unmatched to any gene: 3. Germline lookup yields CDR1 SGHRS and CDR2 YFSETQ. DNA for the CDR3: TGCGCCAGCAGCTTGGCCGGGACTAGCGGAACAGATACGCAGTATTTT. It is translated as CASSLAGTSGTDTQYF. Together with reference TRBV5-1 and TRBJ2-3, the CDR3 gives the full variable domain: KAGVTQTPRYLIKTRGQQVTLSCSPISGHRSVSWYQQTPGQGLQFLFEYFSETQRNKGNFPGRFSGRQFSNSRSEMNVSTLELGDSALYLCASSLAGTSGTDTQYFGPGTRLTVL.

V and J are TRBV7-3 and TRBJ1-1, with D possibly being TRBD1 (5 bases). Germline CDR1 reads SGHTA; CDR2 reads FQGTGA. Trimming left V 1 base short and J 1 base short, with 10 bases between. This CDR3 spans 15 amino acids. For the CDR3, the DNA is TGTGCCAGCAGCTTAATGGGAGGGGCGAACACTGAAGCTTTCTTT. Encoded protein: CASSLMGGANTEAFF.

This chain uses TRBV27 with TRBJ1-1; maybe TRBD1 (6 bases). V was pared by 0 bases and J by 11 bases, with 19 bases between. Germline V gene data show CDR1 as MNHEY and CDR2 as SMNVEV (reference sequence). The CDR3 runs 15 residues. For the CDR3, the DNA is TGTGCCAGCAGTTTATCGTATCATATTGGGGACACGGCTTTCTTT. Translation: CASSLSYHIGDTAFF.

This chain links TRBV5-1 with TRBJ2-6; 8 bases are a match to TRBD1. Germline CDR1 is SGHRS and CDR2 is YFSETQ. This CDR3 has 16 amino acids. Trimming took 0 bases from V and 1 from J; bases not matched to a gene: 0. This CDR3 reads CASSLGQGSGANVLTF. The CDR3 nucleotides read TGCGCCAGCAGCTTGGGACAGGGGTCTGGGGCCAACGTCCTGACTTTC.

Note on this clone: Other DNA sequences in the same sample also yield this CDR3. The chain couples TRBV5-1 to TRBJ2-7, with D possibly TRBD1 on 5 matching bases. CDR1 is SGHRS, CDR2 YFSETQ, per germline. Between the trimmed V and J ends, which lost 3 bases and 4 bases, there was a span of 8 bases. CDR3 length: 12 amino acids. The CDR3: CASSSQGYEQYF. CDR3 nucleotides: TGCGCCAGCAGCTCCCAGGGATACGAGCAGTACTTC.

V is TRBV7-2 and J is TRBJ1-1; 11 positions agree with TRBD1. The CDR3 is made up of 14 amino acids. Germline assignment: CDR1 SGHTA and CDR2 FQGNSA. Unmatched junction bases numbered 4, after V lost 5 bases and J lost 5 bases. The CDR3 loop reads CASSQDRGLTEAFF. The CDR3 nucleotides are TGTGCCAGCAGCCAGGACAGGGGGCTAACTGAAGCTTTCTTT.

The chain uses TRBV5-5 and TRBJ1-3, with D uncertain. Trimming pared 2 bases from V and 3 bases from J, leaving 21 bases between. The CDR3 has 18 amino acids. Germline V gene data show CDR1 as SGHKS and CDR2 as YYEKEE (reference sequence). This chain's CDR3 is CASSFSVNTGVYGNTIYF. The CDR3 DNA is TGTGCCAGCAGCTTTTCGGTTAATACCGGGGTTTATGGAAACACCATATATTTT.

The J gene is TRBJ2-2, the V gene TRBV19, with no clear D. Germline loops: CDR1 LNHDA, CDR2 SQIVND (reference sequence). The length of the CDR3 is 12 residues. Trimming shortened V by 1 base and J by 12 bases, and 9 bases separated the two germline ends. CDR3 protein: CASSIAPSKLFF. In nucleotides, the CDR3 is TGTGCCAGTAGTATAGCCCCGTCTAAGCTGTTTTTT.

V is TRBV30 and J is TRBJ1-1; D is ambiguous. There are 13 residues in the CDR3. Trimming stripped 2 bases from V and 3 bases from J, with 10 bases between. Per germline, CDR1 GTSNPN and CDR2 SVGIG (reference sequence). The CDR3 spells CAWSISGYTEAFF. For the CDR3, the DNA is TGTGCCTGGAGTATTTCAGGTTACACTGAAGCTTTCTTT. Filled out from reference TRBV30 and TRBJ1-1, the complete variable domain reads SQTIHQWPATLVQPVGSPLSLECTVEGTSNPNLYWYRQAAGRGLQLLFYSVGIGQISSEVPQNLSASRPQDRQFILSSKKLLLSDSGFYLCAWSISGYTEAFFGQGTRLTVV.

The V and J genes are TRBV19 and TRBJ2-5; the match to TRBD2 covers 7 bases. V lost 3 bases to trimming and J lost 2 bases; unmatched junction nucleotides: 6. CDR1 and CDR2 (germline): LNHDA, SQIVND (reference sequence). The CDR3 extends over 15 amino acids. CDR3 DNA: TGTGCCAGTAGTATCCACCTAGCGGTACAAGAGACCCAGTACTTC. Translating gives CASSIHLAVQETQYF.

This clone was detected once. The V and J genes are TRBV5-1 and TRBJ2-3; a possible D gene is TRBD1 (5 bases). Germline-derived CDR1 and CDR2 are SGHRS and YFSETQ. CDR3 length: 15 residues. Deletions cut 0 bases from V and 5 bases from J, with 13 bases between. The CDR3 region is CASSLAGNWGDTQYF. The CDR3 nucleotides are TGCGCCAGCAGCTTGGCAGGGAATTGGGGAGATACGCAGTATTTT. Full variable domain (rest looked up from reference TRBV5-1 and TRBJ2-3): KAGVTQTPRYLIKTRGQQVTLSCSPISGHRSVSWYQQTPGQGLQFLFEYFSETQRNKGNFPGRFSGRQFSNSRSEMNVSTLELGDSALYLCASSLAGNWGDTQYFGPGTRLTVL.

The chain has TRBV5-5 and TRBJ2-3; 9 positions match TRBD1. Trimming took 1 base from V and 4 from J; bases not matched to a gene: 7. Germline V gene sequence: CDR1 SGHKS, CDR2 YYEKEE (reference sequence). The CDR3 extends over 16 amino acids. CDR3 region: CASSLSWTGVADTQYF. The DNA for the CDR3 is TGTGCCAGCAGCTTGTCCTGGACAGGGGTGGCAGATACGCAGTATTTT.

Remarks on this clone: The junction does not match germline at one end; this may be a read error. The chain employs TRBV7-7 and TRBJ1-1, with unresolved D. Per germline, CDR1 SSHAT and CDR2 FNYEAQ (reference sequence). CDR3 length equals 13 residues. CDR3 nucleotide sequence: TGTGCTAGCAGCTTTGGGGAGGGCACTGAAGCTTTCTTT. Amino acids: CASSFGEGTEAFF. The full variable domain, completed using reference TRBV7-7 and TRBJ1-1, is GAGVSQSPRYKVTKRGQDVTLRCDPISSHATLYWYQQALGQGPEFLTYFNYEAQPDKSGLPSDRFSAERPEGSISTLTIQRTEQRDSAMYRCASSFGEGTEAFFGQGTRLTVV.

This clone was observed a handful of times. The chain is built from TRBV18 and TRBJ1-1; possibly TRBD1 for D (5 bases). Germline CDR1 and CDR2: KGHSH and LQKENI. The CDR3 has 14 residues. The ends were cut back, 5 bases at V and 3 bases at J, with 13 bases in the middle. CDR3 in amino acids: CASSLTGGDTEAFF. The CDR3 DNA sequence: TGTGCCAGCTCATTGACGGGGGGAGACACTGAAGCTTTCTTT.

This clone was counted only a few times. The gene calls are TRBV2 and TRBJ2-2; 7 bases are shared with TRBD1. The CDR3 extends over 14 amino acids. Germline V gene sequence: CDR1 SNHLY, CDR2 FYNNEI. Germline trimming cut 4 bases from V and 6 bases from J; bases unmatched to any gene: 5. CDR3 nucleotide sequence: TGTGCCAGCAGTGTGCGGCAGGGGGCCGGGGAGCTGTTTTTT. Its translation: CASSVRQGAGELFF.

The genes are TRBV7-2 and TRBJ2-7; TRBD2 is a possible D gene (5 bases). The CDR3 is 15 residues long. V dropped 1 base and J dropped 4 bases, with 14 bases sitting between them. The germline CDR1 and CDR2 sequences are SGHTA and FQGNSA. The CDR3 is CASSLEVATLYEQYF. CDR3 nucleotides: TGTGCCAGCAGCTTAGAAGTAGCGACACTATACGAGCAGTACTTC. Full variable domain (outside the CDR3, taken from reference TRBV7-2 and TRBJ2-7): GAGVSQSPSNKVTEKGKDVELRCDPISGHTALYWYRQSLGQGLEFLIYFQGNSAPDKSGLPSDRFSAERTGGSVSTLTIQRTQQEDSAVYLCASSLEVATLYEQYFGPGTRLTVT.

This sequence joins TRBV5-4 and TRBJ1-5; 8 bases are a match to TRBD1. Losses at the gene ends were 4 bases for V and 5 bases for J; bases not matched to a gene: 8. This CDR3 has 15 residues. Per the germline V gene, CDR1 is SGHNT and CDR2 is YYREEE (reference sequence). The DNA for the CDR3 is TGTGCCAGCAGCCCCGGGACAGGTGGAGATCAGCCCCAGCATTTT. Its translation is CASSPGTGGDQPQHF.

On this clone: At one end the junction does not follow the germline gene, possibly because of a read error. The chain combines TRBV4-1 with TRBJ2-1; 9 nucleotides match TRBD2. In germline, CDR1 is MGHRA, CDR2 YSYEKL. This CDR3 is 18 amino acids long. The CDR3 spells CASRQAFSGGSSYNEQFF. The CDR3 DNA sequence: TGCGCCAGCAGACAAGCCTTCAGCGGGGGGAGCTCCTACAATGAGCAGTTCTTC.

This clone was seen once. The chain has TRBV6-2 or TRBV6-3 and TRBJ2-2, with a weak D call TRBD2 (8 bases). The CDR3 covers 16 residues. The germline V gene encodes CDR1 MNHEY and CDR2 SVGEGT. V shed 6 bases and J shed 6 bases, with 20 bases lying between them. CDR3 sequence reads: CASSQGGPGGAGELFF. The CDR3 nucleotides are TGTGCCAGCAGCCAGGGGGGACCCGGGGGGGCCGGGGAGCTGTTTTTT.

This sequence joins TRBV5-1 and TRBJ1-2; 9 bases map to TRBD1. V trimming: 4 bases; J trimming: 4 bases; junction bases outside the gene matches: 11. The CDR3 is made up of 16 amino acids. Per the germline V gene, CDR1 is SGHRS and CDR2 is YFSETQ. The CDR3 DNA reads as TGCGCCAGCAGCCCCGGTGGGACAGGGAATATCTATGGCTACACCTTC. It is translated as CASSPGGTGNIYGYTF.

This clone was counted only a few times. This rearrangement joins TRBV30 to TRBJ1-1, with D perhaps matching TRBD1 (5 bases). The CDR3 runs 15 residues. CDR1 and CDR2 (germline): GTSNPN, SVGIG (reference sequence). V lost 0 bases and J lost 4, with 15 bases in between. The CDR3 coding sequence is TGTGCCTGGAGTGTAAACGGGCGGGGGGGCACTGAAGCTTTCTTT. This codes for CAWSVNGRGGTEAFF.

This clone came up a few times. The V and J genes are TRBV29-1 and TRBJ1-2, with 10 bases lining up with TRBD1. This CDR3 has 11 residues. V gave up 6 bases and J gave up 7 bases; unmatched junction bases: 2. Germline assignment: CDR1 SQVTM and CDR2 ANQGSEA. The CDR3 sequence is CSVGQGGGYTF. For the CDR3, the DNA is TGCAGCGTCGGACAGGGGGGTGGCTACACCTTC. The whole variable domain, filled in from reference TRBV29-1 and TRBJ1-2, reads SAVISQKPSRDICQRGTSLTIQCQVDSQVTMMFWYRQQPGQSLTLIATANQGSEATYESGFVIDKFPISRPNLTFSTLTVSNMSPEDSSIYLCSVGQGGGYTFGSGTRLTVV.

This chain uses TRBV4-3 with TRBJ1-2, with TRBD1 identical over 10 bases. The V gene's germline CDR1 is LGHNA and CDR2 YSLEER. The CDR3 totals 17 residues. Trimming cost V 3 bases and J 8 bases; bases outside gene matches: 15. CDR3 nucleotides: TGCGCCAGCAGCCAGCGCCCCGCCGGGACAGGGGAAAAGGGCTACACCTTC. Encoded protein: CASSQRPAGTGEKGYTF.

V gene TRBV4-1 combines with J gene TRBJ1-2; weak D call: TRBD1 (6 bases). V lost 4 bases and J 3 bases, leaving 18 bases between the germline ends. The CDR3 has 16 amino acids. The germline CDR1 and CDR2 sequences are MGHRA and YSYEKL. The CDR3 nucleotides read TGCGCCAGCAGCCGGGGTGAAGGGGGTACCGACTATGGCTACACCTTC. It yields the protein CASSRGEGGTDYGYTF.

CDR3 protein: CASSPGTSGRPPTDTQYF. The CDR3 nucleotides are TGTGCCAGCAGTCCCGGGACTAGCGGGAGGCCCCCGACAGATACGCAGTATTTT. This chain connects TRBV27 to TRBJ2-3; 15 positions match TRBD2. Trimming cost V 5 bases and J 3 bases; bases outside gene matches: 9. There are 18 residues in the CDR3. Germline V gene data show CDR1 as MNHEY and CDR2 as SMNVEV (reference sequence).

The V call is TRBV9, the J call TRBJ2-7; weak D call: TRBD2 (5 bases). Germline V gene sequence: CDR1 SGDLS, CDR2 YYNGEE. Trimming stripped 0 bases from V and 2 bases from J, with 12 bases between. There are 15 residues in the CDR3. The chain's CDR3 is CASSVGPGNTYEQYF. CDR3 DNA: TGTGCCAGCAGCGTAGGGCCCGGGAATACCTACGAGCAGTACTTC.